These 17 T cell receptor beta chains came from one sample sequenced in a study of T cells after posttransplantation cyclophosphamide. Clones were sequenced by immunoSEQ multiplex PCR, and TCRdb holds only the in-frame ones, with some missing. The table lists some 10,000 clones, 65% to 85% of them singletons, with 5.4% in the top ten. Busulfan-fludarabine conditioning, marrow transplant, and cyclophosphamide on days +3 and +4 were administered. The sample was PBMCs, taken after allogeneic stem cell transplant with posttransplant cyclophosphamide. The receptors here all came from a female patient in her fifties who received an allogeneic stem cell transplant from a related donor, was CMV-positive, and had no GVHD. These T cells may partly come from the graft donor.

The CDR3 DNA reads TGTGCCAGCAGTTTAGTTGGACTAAACCTCTACAATGAGCAGTTCTTC. It encodes CASSLVGLNLYNEQFF. The chain employs TRBV28 and TRBJ2-1; a possible D gene is TRBD2 (6 bases). The CDR3 contains 16 residues. Germline V CDR1 and CDR2: MDHEN, SYDVKM. V lost 2 bases and J 3 bases, leaving 14 bases between the germline ends.

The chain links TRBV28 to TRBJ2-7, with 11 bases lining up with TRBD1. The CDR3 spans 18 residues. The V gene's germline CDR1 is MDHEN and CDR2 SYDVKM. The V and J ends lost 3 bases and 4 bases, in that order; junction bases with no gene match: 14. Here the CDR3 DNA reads TGTGCCAGCAGTTTCCCCCGCCCGGACAGGGGGCGTAGGTACGAGCAGTACTTC. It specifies CASSFPRPDRGRRYEQYF.

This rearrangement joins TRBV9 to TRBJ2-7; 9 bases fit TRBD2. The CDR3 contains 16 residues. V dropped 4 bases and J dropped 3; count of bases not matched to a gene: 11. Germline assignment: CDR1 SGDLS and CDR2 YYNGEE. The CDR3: CASSPSLAGSVYEQYF. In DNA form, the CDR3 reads TGTGCCAGCAGCCCCAGCCTAGCGGGGTCGGTCTACGAGCAGTACTTC.

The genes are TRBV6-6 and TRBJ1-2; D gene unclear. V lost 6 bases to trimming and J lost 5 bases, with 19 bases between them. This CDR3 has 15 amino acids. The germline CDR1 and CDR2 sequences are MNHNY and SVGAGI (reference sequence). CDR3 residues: CASSIPEEGGYGYTF. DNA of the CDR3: TGTGCCAGCAGCATCCCGGAGGAGGGCGGTTATGGCTACACCTTC.

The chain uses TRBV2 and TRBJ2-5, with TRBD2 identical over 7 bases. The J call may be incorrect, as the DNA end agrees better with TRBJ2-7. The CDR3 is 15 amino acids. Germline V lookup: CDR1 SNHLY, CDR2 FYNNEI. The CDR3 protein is CASSGPSGAHYEQYF. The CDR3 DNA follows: TGTGCCAGCAGTGGCCCCAGCGGGGCCCACTACGAGCAGTACTTC.

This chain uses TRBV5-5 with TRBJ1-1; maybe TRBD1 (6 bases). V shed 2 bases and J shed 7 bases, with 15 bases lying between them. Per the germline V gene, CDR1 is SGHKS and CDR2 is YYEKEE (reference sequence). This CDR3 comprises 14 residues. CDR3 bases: TGTGCCAGCAGCTTCGCCATAGGACAGCTTGAAGCTTTCTTT. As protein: CASSFAIGQLEAFF.

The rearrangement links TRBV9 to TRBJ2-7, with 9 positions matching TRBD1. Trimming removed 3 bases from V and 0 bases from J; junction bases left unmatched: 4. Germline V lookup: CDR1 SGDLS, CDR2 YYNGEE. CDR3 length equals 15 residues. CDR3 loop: CASSAGTGSSYEQYF. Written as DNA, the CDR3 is TGTGCCAGCAGCGCCGGGACAGGGAGCTCCTACGAGCAGTACTTC.

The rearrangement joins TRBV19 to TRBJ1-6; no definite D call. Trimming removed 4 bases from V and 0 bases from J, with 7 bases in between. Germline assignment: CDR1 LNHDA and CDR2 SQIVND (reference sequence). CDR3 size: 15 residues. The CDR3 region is CASSRASSYNSPLHF. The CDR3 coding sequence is TGTGCCAGTAGTAGGGCGAGCTCCTATAATTCACCCCTCCACTTT.

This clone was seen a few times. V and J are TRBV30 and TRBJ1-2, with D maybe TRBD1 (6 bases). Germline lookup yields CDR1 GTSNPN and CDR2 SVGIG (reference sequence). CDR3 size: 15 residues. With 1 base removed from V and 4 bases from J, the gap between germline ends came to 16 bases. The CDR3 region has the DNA TGTGCCTGGAGTGCTCCGGACAGACATTTCTATGGCTACACCTTC. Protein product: CAWSAPDRHFYGYTF.

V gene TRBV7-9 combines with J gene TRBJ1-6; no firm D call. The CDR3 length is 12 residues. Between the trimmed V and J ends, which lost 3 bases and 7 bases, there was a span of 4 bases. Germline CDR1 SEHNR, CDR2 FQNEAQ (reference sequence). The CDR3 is CASSLENSPLHF. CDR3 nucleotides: TGTGCCAGCAGCTTGGAGAATTCACCCCTCCACTTT.

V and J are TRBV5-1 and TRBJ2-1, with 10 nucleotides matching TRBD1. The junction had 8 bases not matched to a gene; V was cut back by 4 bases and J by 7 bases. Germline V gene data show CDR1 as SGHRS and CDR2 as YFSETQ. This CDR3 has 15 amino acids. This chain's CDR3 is CASSRGTGVDNEQFF. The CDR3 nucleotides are TGCGCCAGCAGCCGCGGGACAGGGGTAGATAATGAGCAGTTCTTC.

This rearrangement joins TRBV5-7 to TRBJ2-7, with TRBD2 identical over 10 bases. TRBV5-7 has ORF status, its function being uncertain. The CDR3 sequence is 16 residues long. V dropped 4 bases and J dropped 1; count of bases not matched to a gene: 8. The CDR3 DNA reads TGTGCCAGCAGCATACTAACTAGCGGGGCTTCCTACGAGCAGTACTTC. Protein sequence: CASSILTSGASYEQYF.

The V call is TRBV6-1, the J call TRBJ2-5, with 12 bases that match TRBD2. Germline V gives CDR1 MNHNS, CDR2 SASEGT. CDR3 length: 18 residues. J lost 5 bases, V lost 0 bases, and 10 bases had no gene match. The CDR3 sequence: CASSEALLAGGPVETQYF. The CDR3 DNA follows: TGTGCCAGCAGTGAAGCGCTGCTAGCGGGGGGGCCCGTGGAGACCCAGTACTTC.

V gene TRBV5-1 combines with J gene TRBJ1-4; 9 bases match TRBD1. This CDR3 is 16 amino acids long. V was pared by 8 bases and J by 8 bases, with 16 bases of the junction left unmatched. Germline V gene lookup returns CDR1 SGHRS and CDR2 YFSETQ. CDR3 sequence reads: CASMAVPGQGPEKLFF. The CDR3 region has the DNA TGCGCCAGTATGGCCGTACCGGGACAGGGCCCCGAAAAACTGTTTTTT.

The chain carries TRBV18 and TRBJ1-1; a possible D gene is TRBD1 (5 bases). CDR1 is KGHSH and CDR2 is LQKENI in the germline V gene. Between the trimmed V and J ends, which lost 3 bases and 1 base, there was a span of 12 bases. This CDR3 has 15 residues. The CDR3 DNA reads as TGTGCCAGCTCACCCCAGAAGCAGGGGAACACTGAAGCTTTCTTT. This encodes CASSPQKQGNTEAFF.

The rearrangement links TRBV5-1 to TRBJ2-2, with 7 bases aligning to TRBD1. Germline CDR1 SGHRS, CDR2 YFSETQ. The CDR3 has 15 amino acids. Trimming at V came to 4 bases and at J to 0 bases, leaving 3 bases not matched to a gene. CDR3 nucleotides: TGCGCCAGCAGCCCCGGGACAGCGAACACCGGGGAGCTGTTTTTT. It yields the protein CASSPGTANTGELFF.

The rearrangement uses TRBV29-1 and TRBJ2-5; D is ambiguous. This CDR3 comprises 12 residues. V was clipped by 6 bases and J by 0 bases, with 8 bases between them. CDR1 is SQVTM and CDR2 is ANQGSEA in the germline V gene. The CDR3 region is CSVTENQETQYF. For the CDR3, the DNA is TGCAGCGTCACAGAAAACCAAGAGACCCAGTACTTC.